This T cell receptor (beta chain) was retrieved from a study of blood T cell repertoires in COVID-19. In the study overall: Samples of COVID-19 (acute and convalescent) were obtained from the United States, Italy and Spain. Sources were T cells, B-cell-depleted T cells, or PBMCs; the material itself was cDNA or gDNA.

Seattle patients were enrolled during active infection and followed longitudinally. In germline, CDR1 is MNHEY, CDR2 SVGAGI. The CDR3 contains 13 residues. V shed 5 bases, J shed 6 bases, and the junction held 2 bases outside the gene matches. This clone was seen once. The authors' processing: Cell counts per sample came from amplifying reference gene primers. Sequencing was performed with immunoSEQ multiplex PCR; in TCRdb, only in-frame clones are kept and a portion is missing. D and trimming were read from the DNA, whereas the V and J calls and clone size are those reported in that table. The repertoire holds about 420,000 clones, with about 90% as singletons.

Sequences were obtained from peripheral blood. The gene calls are TRBV6-5 and TRBJ1-5; TRBD1 agrees at 9 bases. This clonotype was obtained from a man between 18 and 35 years old with COVID-19, enrolled during active disease. CDR3 sequence (DNA): TGTGCCAGCAGTCGACAGGGGGTTCAGCCCCAGCATTTT. It encodes CASSRQGVQPQHF.